Following are 19 T cell receptor beta chains from one sample sequenced in a study of monozygotic twins with inflammatory bowel disease. Reprocessing the 5' RACE reads, TCRdb reports a single entry for every CDR3 protein and omits DNA. Its table lists around 410,000 distinct CDR3 sequences. Material for sequencing was blood. All receptors derive from a human donor with ulcerative colitis or Crohn's disease, or a healthy co-twin of an affected twin (not recorded which).

This chain uses TRBV20-1 with TRBJ2-3; the TCRdb call, TRBD2, lacks DNA for checking. This CDR3 has 14 amino acids. The germline V gene encodes CDR1 DFQATT and CDR2 SNEGSKA (reference sequence). The CDR3 here is CSAAGTVSTDTQYF.

This chain links TRBV12-3 or TRBV12-4 with TRBJ2-6; TCRdb names TRBD1, which stays unverified in the absence of DNA. The CDR3 extends over 18 amino acids. CDR3 sequence: CASSLGQGVPSGANVLTF.

The chain employs TRBV10-3 and TRBJ2-4; TCRdb returns TRBD2, unconfirmable since there is no DNA. This CDR3 has 21 amino acids. Germline CDR1 is ENHRY and CDR2 is SYGVKD. CDR3 protein: CAISEFRQTSGRPEVKNIQYF.

The chain links TRBV5-1 to TRBJ1-2; absent DNA, TCRdb's TRBD1 call cannot be checked. Germline lookup yields CDR1 SGHRS and CDR2 YFSETQ. There are 14 residues in the CDR3. CDR3 residues: CASSLGDGGYSYTF.

The rearrangement links TRBV7-9 to TRBJ2-3. Germline assignment: CDR1 SEHNR and CDR2 FQNEAQ (reference sequence). This CDR3 is built from 15 residues. CDR3 sequence reads: CASSLGGPSTDTQYF.

This chain joins TRBV6-1 and TRBJ2-2; with no DNA, the TCRdb D assignment of TRBD1 cannot be verified. CDR3 size: 17 residues. Germline CDR1 is MNHNS and CDR2 is SASEGT. The CDR3 sequence is CASSPNHGTFLAGELFF.

The V and J genes are TRBV6-2 or TRBV6-3 and TRBJ1-5; as DNA is missing, the TRBD1 call by TCRdb cannot be tested. CDR1 MNHEY and CDR2 SVGEGT come from the germline V gene. The CDR3 loop spans 11 amino acids. The CDR3: CASSQGGPQHF.

The V call is TRBV5-1, the J call TRBJ2-7; TCRdb calls TRBD1, which cannot be checked without DNA. The germline V gene has CDR1 SGHRS and CDR2 YFSETQ. The CDR3 length is 15 residues. The CDR3 sequence is CASGPDGQGAYEQYF. The variable domain in full, completed from reference TRBV5-1 and TRBJ2-7, reads KAGVTQTPRYLIKTRGQQVTLSCSPISGHRSVSWYQQTPGQGLQFLFEYFSETQRNKGNFPGRFSGRQFSNSRSEMNVSTLELGDSALYLCASGPDGQGAYEQYFGPGTRLTVT.

The chain carries TRBV6-2 or TRBV6-3 and TRBJ1-1; as DNA is missing, the TRBD1 call by TCRdb cannot be tested. This CDR3 has 14 amino acids. Germline V gene data show CDR1 as MNHEY and CDR2 as SVGEGT. CDR3 amino acids: CASSQIRGHTEAFF.

The chain joins TRBV29-1 to TRBJ1-1; as DNA is missing, the TRBD1 call by TCRdb cannot be tested. CDR1 and CDR2 (germline): SQVTM, ANQGSEA. The CDR3 length is 12 residues. The CDR3: CSVEPRQTEAFF.

The V call is TRBV7-2, the J call TRBJ2-1; TCRdb names TRBD2, which stays unverified in the absence of DNA. The CDR3 totals 16 residues. In germline, CDR1 is SGHTA, CDR2 FQGNSA. The CDR3 spells CASSPWTSGRYNEQFF.

The chain is built from TRBV5-1 and TRBJ2-2; checking the TCRdb D call of TRBD1 is not possible without DNA. The germline gives CDR1 SGHRS, CDR2 YFSETQ. The CDR3 has 15 residues. CDR3 loop: CASSLHRENTGELFF.

V is TRBV4-1 and J is TRBJ2-1; TCRdb selects TRBD2, and the lack of DNA leaves this call unchecked. The CDR3 extends over 15 amino acids. The V gene's germline CDR1 is MGHRA and CDR2 YSYEKL. The CDR3 sequence: CASSPASTSRGEQFF.

V gene TRBV20-1 combines with J gene TRBJ2-7; no DNA is available, so the TRBD2 call from TCRdb remains unchecked. Germline CDR1 is DFQATT and CDR2 is SNEGSKA (reference sequence). The CDR3 has 15 amino acids. Here the CDR3 reads CSAREVEGAVYEQYF.

The gene calls are TRBV5-6 and TRBJ2-5; the TCRdb call, TRBD1, lacks DNA for checking. Germline V gene sequence: CDR1 SGHDT, CDR2 YYEEEE. The CDR3 extends over 15 amino acids. The CDR3 loop is CASSLGQGLLETQYF. Full variable domain (rest looked up from reference TRBV5-6 and TRBJ2-5): DAGVTQSPTHLIKTRGQQVTLRCSPKSGHDTVSWYQQALGQGPQFIFQYYEEEERQRGNFPDRFSGHQFPNYSSELNVNALLLGDSALYLCASSLGQGLLETQYFGPGTRLLVL.

The chain combines TRBV7-3 with TRBJ2-5; TCRdb reports TRBD1, a call that lacks DNA to check it against. This CDR3 is built from 13 residues. From germline, CDR1 is SGHTA and CDR2 FQGTGA. The CDR3 sequence: CASSPGHQTTQYF.

CDR3 amino acids: CASSFLAQDNEQFF. This chain connects TRBV5-1 to TRBJ2-1; the D call of TRBD1 rests on TCRdb alone, since no DNA is present to check it. This CDR3 is built from 14 residues. The V gene's germline CDR1 is SGHRS and CDR2 YFSETQ.

The chain couples TRBV4-3 to TRBJ2-7; the TRBD2 assignment by TCRdb is unverifiable without DNA. Germline lookup yields CDR1 LGHNA and CDR2 YSLEER. The CDR3 consists of 16 residues. The CDR3 here is CASSFRTRAGSYEQYF.

The CDR3 protein is CATSDPDRGPETQYF. V is TRBV24-1 and J is TRBJ2-5; the TRBD1 assignment by TCRdb is unverifiable without DNA. CDR1 is KGHDR and CDR2 is SFDVKD in the germline V gene. This CDR3 contains 15 residues.